The present T cell receptor (beta chain) was sequenced within a study of blood T cells in healthy people across ages. Remarks on this clonotype: Antigen specificity is unknown.

The length of the CDR3 is 14 residues. The V gene's germline CDR1 is SNHLY and CDR2 FYNNEI. The germline V and J ends were trimmed by 7 bases and 5 bases, with 15 bases remaining between them. Then a second PCR, running about 6 to 12 cycles, was carried out with a sample-barcoded 5' primer and a J-beta primer mix. TCRdb recomputed calls from the 5' RACE reads with MiXCR, one row per CDR3 protein. The sample has 980,000 or so distinct CDR3 sequences; roughly 52% are singletons. Study-level findings and limits: Whereas aged donors had fewer naive CD4+ cells, long-lived donors had more of them and higher diversity.

Per sample, no less than 6 micrograms of total RNA were extracted. The sample consisted of blood. The TCR originated in a man younger than 40 in good health. V usage is TRBV2 and J usage is TRBJ1-5; D not resolved. The CDR3 loop is CASTSGGVYQPQHF. DNA of the CDR3: TGTGCCAGCACCAGCGGAGGAGTCTATCAGCCCCAGCATTTT.